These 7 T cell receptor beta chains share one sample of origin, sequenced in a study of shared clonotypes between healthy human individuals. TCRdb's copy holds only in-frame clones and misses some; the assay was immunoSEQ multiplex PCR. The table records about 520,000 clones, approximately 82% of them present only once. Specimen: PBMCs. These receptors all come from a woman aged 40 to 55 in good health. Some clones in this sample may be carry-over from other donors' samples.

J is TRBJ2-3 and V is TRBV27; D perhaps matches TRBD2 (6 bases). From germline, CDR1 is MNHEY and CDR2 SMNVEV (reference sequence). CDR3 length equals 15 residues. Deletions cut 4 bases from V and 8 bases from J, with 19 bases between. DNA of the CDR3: TGTGCCAGCAGTTCCCTCGGGAGAGTGGCAGGTACGCAGTATTTT. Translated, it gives CASSSLGRVAGTQYF.

This CDR3 reads CASSVAVKGYF. In nucleotides, the CDR3 is TGTGCCAGCAGTGTGGCAGTTAAGGGGTACTTC. V and J are TRBV2 and TRBJ2-5, with D uncertain. CDR3 length equals 11 residues. The germline V gene has CDR1 SNHLY and CDR2 FYNNEI. Trimming took off 4 bases at V and 13 bases at J, with 13 bases between the two ends.

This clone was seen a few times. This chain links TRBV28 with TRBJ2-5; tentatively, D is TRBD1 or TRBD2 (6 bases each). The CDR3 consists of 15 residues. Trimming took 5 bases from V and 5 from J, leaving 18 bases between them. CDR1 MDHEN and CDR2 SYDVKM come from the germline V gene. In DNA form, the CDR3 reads TGTGCCAGCAGTCGAAGGGGGGTAAACGCGGAGACCCAGTACTTC. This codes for CASSRRGVNAETQYF.

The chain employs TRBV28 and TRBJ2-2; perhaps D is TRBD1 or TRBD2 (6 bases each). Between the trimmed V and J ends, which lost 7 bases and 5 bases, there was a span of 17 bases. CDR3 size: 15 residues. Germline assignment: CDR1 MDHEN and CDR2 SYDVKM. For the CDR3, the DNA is TGTGCCAGCACCCCATGGGGGGCTGGTACCGGGGAGCTGTTTTTT. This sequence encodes CASTPWGAGTGELFF.

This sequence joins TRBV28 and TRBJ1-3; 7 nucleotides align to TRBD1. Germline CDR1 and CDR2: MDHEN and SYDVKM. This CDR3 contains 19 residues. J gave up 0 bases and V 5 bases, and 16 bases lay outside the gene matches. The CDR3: CASSPTTRTGLSSGNTIYF. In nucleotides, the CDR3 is TGTGCCAGCAGTCCTACAACCCGGACAGGACTTAGCTCTGGAAACACCATATATTTT.

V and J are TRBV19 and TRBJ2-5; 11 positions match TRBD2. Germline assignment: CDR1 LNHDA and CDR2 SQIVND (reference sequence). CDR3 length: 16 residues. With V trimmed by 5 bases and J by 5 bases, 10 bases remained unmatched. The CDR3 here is CASSLTSGARGETQYF. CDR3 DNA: TGTGCCAGTAGTTTGACTAGCGGGGCCCGGGGGGAGACCCAGTACTTC.

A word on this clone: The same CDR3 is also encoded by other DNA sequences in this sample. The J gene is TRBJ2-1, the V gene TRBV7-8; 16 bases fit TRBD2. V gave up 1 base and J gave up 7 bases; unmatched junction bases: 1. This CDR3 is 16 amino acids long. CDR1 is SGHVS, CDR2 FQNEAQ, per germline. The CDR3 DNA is TGTGCCAGCAGCTTAGGGGGACTAGCGGGAGGGAATGAGCAGTTCTTC. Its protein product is CASSLGGLAGGNEQFF.